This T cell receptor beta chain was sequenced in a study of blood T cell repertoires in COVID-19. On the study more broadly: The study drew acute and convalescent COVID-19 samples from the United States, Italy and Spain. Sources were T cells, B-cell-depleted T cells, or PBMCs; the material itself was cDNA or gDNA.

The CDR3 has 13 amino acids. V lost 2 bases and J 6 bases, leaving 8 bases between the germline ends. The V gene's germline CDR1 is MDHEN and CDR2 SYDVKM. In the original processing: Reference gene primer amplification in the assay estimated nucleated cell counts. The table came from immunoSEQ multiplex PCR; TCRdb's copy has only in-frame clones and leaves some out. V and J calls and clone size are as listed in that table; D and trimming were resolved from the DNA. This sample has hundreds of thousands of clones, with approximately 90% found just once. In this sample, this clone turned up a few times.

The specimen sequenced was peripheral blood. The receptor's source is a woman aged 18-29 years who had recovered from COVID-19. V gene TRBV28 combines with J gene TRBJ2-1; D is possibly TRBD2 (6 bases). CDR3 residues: CASSLRLGNEQFF. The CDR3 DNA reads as TGTGCCAGCAGTTTACGACTAGGCAATGAGCAGTTCTTC.